This T cell receptor (beta chain) was observed in a study of T-cell reconstitution after alpha-beta-depleted transplantation in children. The CDR3 is made up of 15 amino acids. From germline, CDR1 is SGHVS and CDR2 FNYEAQ. V dropped 1 base and J dropped 0 bases, with 9 bases sitting between them. As to this clonotype: Its antigen remains unknown.

Study-wide points: Once a year had passed after transplant, T-cell counts and diversity came mostly from newly produced T cells. Several hundred expanded graft clones reportedly supplied alpha-beta T cells about two months after transplant. Elevated TCRbeta diversity at day 60 was traced, in some patients, to surviving recipient T cells and thymic progenitors.

Preparation of the TCRbeta library involved a method that used unique molecular identifiers. TCRdb reanalysed the PCR reads using MiXCR and keeps one entry per CDR3 protein. In the table there are under 450,000 distinct CDR3 sequences, 15% to 20% of which are singletons. Here the sequenced sample was PBMCs, mostly from graft donor cells, taken 360 days after TCRalphabeta/CD19-depleted stem cell transplant. This clonotype was obtained from a boy under three years old who had a stem cell transplant for Wiskott-Aldrich syndrome, so the T cells may come from the graft donor. V usage is TRBV7-6 and J usage is TRBJ2-5; D possibly corresponds to TRBD2 (7 bases). The CDR3 nucleotides are TGTGCCAGCAGCTTAGAGGGGGGGCACCAAGAGACCCAGTACTTC. It specifies CASSLEGGHQETQYF. The variable domain in full, completed from reference TRBV7-6 and TRBJ2-5, reads GAGVSQSPRYKVTKRGQDVALRCDPISGHVSLYWYRQALGQGPEFLTYFNYEAQQDKSGLPNDRFSAERPEGSISTLTIQRTEQRDSAMYRCASSLEGGHQETQYFGPGTRLLVL.